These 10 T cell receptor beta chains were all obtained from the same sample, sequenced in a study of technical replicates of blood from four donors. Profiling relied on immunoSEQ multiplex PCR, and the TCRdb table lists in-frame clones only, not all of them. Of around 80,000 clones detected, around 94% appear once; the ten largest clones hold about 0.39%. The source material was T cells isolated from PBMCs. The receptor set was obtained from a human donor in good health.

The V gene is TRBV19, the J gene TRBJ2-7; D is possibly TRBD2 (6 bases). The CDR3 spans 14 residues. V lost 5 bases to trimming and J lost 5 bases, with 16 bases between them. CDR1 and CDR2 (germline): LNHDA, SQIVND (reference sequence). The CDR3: CASSRQGLNNEQYF. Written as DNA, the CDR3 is TGTGCCAGTAGTCGGCAGGGACTTAACAACGAGCAGTACTTC.

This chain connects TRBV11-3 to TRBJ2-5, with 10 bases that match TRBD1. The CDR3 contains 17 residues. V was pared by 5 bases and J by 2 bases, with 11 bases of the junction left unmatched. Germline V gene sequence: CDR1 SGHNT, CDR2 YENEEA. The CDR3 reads CASSPIYRTGGQETQYF. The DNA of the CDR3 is TGTGCCAGCAGCCCCATATATCGGACAGGGGGGCAAGAGACCCAGTACTTC.

The CDR3 region is CASSPNGGANEKLFF. CDR3 bases: TGTGCCAGCAGTCCCAATGGCGGGGCAAATGAAAAACTGTTTTTT. J is TRBJ1-4 and V is TRBV7-2; TRBD1 is a possible D gene (5 bases). CDR1 and CDR2 from the germline V gene are SGHTA and FQGNSA. Trimming stripped 6 bases from V and 5 bases from J, with 16 bases between. This CDR3 has 15 amino acids.

CDR3 coding DNA: TGTGCCAGCAGTGCCGCAACTTACACAGATACGCAGTATTTT. Its translation is CASSAATYTDTQYF. The chain links TRBV6-1 to TRBJ2-3; D unresolved. V lost 4 bases to trimming and J lost 2 bases, with 10 bases between them. Germline V CDR1 and CDR2: MNHNS, SASEGT. CDR3 length: 14 residues.

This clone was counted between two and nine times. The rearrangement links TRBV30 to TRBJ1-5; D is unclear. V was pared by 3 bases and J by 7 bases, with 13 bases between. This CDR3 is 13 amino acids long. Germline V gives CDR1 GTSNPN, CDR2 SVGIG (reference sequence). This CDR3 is CAWRGTAGQPQHF. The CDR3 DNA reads TGTGCCTGGAGAGGAACAGCGGGCCAGCCCCAGCATTTT.

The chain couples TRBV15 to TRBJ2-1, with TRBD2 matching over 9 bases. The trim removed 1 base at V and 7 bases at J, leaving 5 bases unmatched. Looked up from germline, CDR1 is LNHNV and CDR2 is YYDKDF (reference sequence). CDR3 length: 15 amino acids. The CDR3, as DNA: TGTGCCACCAGCAGAGGACTAGCGGCGATAAATGAGCAGTTCTTC. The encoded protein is CATSRGLAAINEQFF.

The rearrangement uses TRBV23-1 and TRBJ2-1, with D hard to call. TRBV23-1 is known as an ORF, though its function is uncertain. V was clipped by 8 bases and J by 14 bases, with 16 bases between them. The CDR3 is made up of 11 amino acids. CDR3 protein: CASGPIPAEFF. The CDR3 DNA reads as TGCGCCAGCGGCCCGATCCCGGCGGAGTTCTTC.

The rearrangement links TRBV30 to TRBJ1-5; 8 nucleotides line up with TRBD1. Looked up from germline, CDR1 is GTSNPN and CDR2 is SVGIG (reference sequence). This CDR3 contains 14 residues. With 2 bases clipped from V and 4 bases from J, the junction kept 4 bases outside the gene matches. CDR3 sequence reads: CAWSSGGFNQPQHF. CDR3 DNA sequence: TGTGCCTGGAGTTCAGGGGGCTTTAATCAGCCCCAGCATTTT.

In nucleotides, the CDR3 is TGTGCCGGGGGGCAGGGGGACTACGAGCAGTACTTC. Its translation is CAGGQGDYEQYF. The V gene is TRBV2, the J gene TRBJ2-7; tentatively, D is TRBD1 (7 bases). V was pared by 11 bases and J by 3 bases, with 14 bases between. The V gene's germline CDR1 is SNHLY and CDR2 FYNNEI. The CDR3 extends over 12 amino acids. The full variable domain, completed using reference TRBV2 and TRBJ2-7, is EPEVTQTPSHQVTQMGQEVILRCVPISNHLYFYWYRQILGQKVEFLVSFYNNEISEKSEIFDDQFSVERPDGSNFTLKIRSTKLEDSAMYFCAGGQGDYEQYFGPGTRLTVT.

CDR3 nucleotide sequence: TGTGCCAGCAGCTTGGCTCTCGGCAGGGCGAACACTGAAGCTTTCTTT. It specifies CASSLALGRANTEAFF. This sequence joins TRBV5-6 and TRBJ1-1; possible D gene TRBD1, 5 bases. The CDR3 has 16 residues. Deletions cut 0 bases from V and 1 base from J, with 13 bases between. Germline V gene lookup returns CDR1 SGHDT and CDR2 YYEEEE.